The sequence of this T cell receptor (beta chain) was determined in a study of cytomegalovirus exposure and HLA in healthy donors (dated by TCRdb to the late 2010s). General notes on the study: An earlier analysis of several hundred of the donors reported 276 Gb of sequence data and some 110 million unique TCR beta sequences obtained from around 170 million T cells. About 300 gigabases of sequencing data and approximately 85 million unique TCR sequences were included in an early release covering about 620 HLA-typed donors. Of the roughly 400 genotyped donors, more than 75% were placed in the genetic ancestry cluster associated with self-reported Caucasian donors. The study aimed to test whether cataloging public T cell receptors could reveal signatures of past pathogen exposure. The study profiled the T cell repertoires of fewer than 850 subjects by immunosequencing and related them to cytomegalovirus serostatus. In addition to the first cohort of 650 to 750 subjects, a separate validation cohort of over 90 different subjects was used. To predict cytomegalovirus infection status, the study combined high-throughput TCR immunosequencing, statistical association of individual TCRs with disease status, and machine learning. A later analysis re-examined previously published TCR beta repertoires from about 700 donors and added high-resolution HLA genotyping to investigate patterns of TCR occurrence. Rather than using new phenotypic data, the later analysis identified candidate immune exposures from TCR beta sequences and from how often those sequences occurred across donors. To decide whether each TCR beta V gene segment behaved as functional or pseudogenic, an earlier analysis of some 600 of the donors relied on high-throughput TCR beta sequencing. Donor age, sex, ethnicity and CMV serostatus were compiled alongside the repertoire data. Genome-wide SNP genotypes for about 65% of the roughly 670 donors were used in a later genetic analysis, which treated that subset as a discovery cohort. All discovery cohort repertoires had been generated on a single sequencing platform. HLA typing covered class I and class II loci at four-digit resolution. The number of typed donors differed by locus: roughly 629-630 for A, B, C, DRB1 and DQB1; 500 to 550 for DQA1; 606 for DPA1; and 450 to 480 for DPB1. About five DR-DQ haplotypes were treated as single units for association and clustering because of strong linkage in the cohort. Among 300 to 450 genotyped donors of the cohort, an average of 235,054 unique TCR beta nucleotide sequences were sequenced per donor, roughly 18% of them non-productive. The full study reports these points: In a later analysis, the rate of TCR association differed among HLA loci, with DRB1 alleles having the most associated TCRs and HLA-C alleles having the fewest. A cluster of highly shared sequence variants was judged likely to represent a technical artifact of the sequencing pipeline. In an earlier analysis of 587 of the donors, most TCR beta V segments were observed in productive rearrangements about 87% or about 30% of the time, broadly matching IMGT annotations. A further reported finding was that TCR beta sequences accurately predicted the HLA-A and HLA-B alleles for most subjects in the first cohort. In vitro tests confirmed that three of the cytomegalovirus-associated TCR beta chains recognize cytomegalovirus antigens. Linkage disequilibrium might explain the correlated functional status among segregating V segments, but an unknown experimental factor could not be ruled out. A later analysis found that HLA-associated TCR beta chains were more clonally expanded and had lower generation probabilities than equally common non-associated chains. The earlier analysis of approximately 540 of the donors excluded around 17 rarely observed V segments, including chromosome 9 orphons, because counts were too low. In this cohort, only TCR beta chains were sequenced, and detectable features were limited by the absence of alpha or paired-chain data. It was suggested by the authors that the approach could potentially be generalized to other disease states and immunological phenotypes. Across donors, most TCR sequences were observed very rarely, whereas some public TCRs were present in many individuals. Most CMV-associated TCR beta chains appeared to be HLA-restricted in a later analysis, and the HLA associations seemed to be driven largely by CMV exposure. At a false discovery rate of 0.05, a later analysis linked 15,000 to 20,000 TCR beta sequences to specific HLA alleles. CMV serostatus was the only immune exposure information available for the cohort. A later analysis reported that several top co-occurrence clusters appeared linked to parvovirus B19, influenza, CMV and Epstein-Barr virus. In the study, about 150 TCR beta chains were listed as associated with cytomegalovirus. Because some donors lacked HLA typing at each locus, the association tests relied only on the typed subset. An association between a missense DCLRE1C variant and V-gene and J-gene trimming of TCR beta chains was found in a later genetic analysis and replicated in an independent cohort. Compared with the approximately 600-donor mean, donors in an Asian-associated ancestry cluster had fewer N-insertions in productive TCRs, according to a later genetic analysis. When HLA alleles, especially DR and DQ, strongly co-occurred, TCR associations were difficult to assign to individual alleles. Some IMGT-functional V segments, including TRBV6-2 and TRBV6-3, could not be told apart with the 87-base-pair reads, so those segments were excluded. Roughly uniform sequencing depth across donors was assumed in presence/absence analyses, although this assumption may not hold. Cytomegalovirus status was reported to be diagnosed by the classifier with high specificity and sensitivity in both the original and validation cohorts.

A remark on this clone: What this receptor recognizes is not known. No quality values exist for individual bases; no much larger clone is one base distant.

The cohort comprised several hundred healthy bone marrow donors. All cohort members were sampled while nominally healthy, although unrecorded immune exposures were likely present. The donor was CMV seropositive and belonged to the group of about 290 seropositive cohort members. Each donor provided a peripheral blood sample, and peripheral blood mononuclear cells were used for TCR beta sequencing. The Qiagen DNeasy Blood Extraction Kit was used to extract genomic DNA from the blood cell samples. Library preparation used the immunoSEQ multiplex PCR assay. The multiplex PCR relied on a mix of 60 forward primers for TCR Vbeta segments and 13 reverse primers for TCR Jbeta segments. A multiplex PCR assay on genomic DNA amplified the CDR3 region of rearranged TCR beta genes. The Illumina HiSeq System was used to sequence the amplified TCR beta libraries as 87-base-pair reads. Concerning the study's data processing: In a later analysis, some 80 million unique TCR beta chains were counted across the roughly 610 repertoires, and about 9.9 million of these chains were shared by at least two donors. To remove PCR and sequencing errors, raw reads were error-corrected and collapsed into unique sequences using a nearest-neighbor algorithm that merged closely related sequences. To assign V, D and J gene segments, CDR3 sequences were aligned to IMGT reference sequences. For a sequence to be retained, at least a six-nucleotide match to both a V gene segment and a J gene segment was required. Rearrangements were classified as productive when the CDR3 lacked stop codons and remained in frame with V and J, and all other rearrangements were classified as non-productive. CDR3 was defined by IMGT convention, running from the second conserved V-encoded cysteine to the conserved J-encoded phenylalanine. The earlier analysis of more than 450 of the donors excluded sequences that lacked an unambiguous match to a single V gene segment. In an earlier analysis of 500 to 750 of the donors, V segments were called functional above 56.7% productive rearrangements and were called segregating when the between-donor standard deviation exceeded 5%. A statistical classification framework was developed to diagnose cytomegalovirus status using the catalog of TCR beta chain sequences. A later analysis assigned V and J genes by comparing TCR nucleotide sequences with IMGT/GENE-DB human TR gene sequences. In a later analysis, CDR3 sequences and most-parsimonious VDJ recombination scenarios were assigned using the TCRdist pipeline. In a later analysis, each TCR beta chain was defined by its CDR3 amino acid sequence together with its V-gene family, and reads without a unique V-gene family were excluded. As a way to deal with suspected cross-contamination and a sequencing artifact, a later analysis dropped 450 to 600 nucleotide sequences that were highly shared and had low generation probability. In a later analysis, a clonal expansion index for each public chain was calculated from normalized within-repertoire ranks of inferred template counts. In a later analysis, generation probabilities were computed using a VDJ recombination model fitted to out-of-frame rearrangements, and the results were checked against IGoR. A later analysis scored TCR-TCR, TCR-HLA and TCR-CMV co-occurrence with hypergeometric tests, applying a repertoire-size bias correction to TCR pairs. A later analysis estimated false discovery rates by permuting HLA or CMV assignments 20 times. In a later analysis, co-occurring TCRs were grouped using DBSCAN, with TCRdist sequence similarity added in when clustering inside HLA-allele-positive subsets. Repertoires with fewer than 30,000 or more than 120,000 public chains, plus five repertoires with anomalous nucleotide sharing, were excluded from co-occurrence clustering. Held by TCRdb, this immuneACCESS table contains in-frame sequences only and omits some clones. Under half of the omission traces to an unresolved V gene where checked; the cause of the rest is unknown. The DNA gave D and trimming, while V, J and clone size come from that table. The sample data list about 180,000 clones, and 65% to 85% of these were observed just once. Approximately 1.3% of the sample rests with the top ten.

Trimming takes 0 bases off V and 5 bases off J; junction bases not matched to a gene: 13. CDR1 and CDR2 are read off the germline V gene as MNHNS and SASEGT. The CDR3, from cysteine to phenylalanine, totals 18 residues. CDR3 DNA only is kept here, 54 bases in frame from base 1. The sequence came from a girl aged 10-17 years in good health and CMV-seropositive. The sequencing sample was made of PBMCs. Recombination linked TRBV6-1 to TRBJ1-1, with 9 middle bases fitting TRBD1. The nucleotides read TGTGCCAGCAGTGAAGCTCCCGGCCTCGGGACAGGGCGGACTGAAGCTTTCTTT. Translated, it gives CASSEAPGLGTGRTEAFF.